A single sample gave rise to the 25 T cell receptor beta chains below, sequenced in a study of T cells in Graves' hyperthyroidism and ophthalmopathy (dated by TCRdb to the late 2010s). Libraries came from multiplex PCR. TCRdb shows the sequencer as Illumina HiSeq 2000. The TCR beta CDR3 regions were amplified from the RNA transcripts. The first round of RT-PCR for the TCR CDR3 was performed with the HTBI primer set and the Qiagen OneStep RT-PCR kit. Starting from the raw public reads, TCRdb applied fastp trimming at Q25, assembled clones with MiXCR and retained in-frame beta chains. Rows with one shared CDR3 protein collapse into an entry with the most common genes and DNA. Within this sample are a few hundred thousand distinct CDR3 sequences, with approximately 15% of them counted one time only. The ten largest make up approximately 7.4% of the sample. The sample was blood. The receptors derive from a woman in her 30s with Graves' hyperthyroidism.

There are many counts of this clonotype. This chain connects TRBV20-1 to TRBJ2-1; no clear D. The CDR3 consists of 14 residues. V dropped 0 bases and J dropped 4 bases, with 10 bases sitting between them. The germline V gene has CDR1 DFQATT and CDR2 SNEGSKA (reference sequence). CDR3 loop: CSAREKENYNEQFF. CDR3 sequence (DNA): TGCAGTGCTAGAGAAAAGGAGAATTACAATGAGCAGTTCTTC.

This clonotype was observed a few times. The chain employs TRBV28 and TRBJ2-3; no clear D gene. V was trimmed by 10 bases and J by 0 bases, leaving 11 bases between them. This CDR3 has 13 residues. Looked up from germline, CDR1 is MDHEN and CDR2 is SYDVKM. Here the CDR3 reads CATHLRSTDTQYF. The CDR3 DNA follows: TGTGCCACCCATCTTCGGAGCACAGATACGCAGTATTTT.

This clonotype was picked up many times. The rearrangement joins TRBV6-2 or TRBV6-3 to TRBJ2-5; no reliable D call. With 0 bases removed from V and 2 bases from J, the gap between germline ends came to 10 bases. From germline, CDR1 is MNHEY and CDR2 SVGEGT. The CDR3 has 15 residues. The CDR3 region is CASSYSRLLQETQYF. In nucleotides, the CDR3 is TGTGCCAGCAGTTACTCCAGACTGTTACAAGAGACCCAGTACTTC.

This clonotype was recorded a few times. This chain uses TRBV20-1 with TRBJ2-7, with D tentatively TRBD2 (6 bases). The V and J ends lost 8 bases and 1 base respectively, with 15 bases between them. The CDR3 is made up of 13 amino acids. CDR1 and CDR2 from the germline V gene are DFQATT and SNEGSKA (reference sequence). DNA for the CDR3: TGCAGTACTATATATGGGAGGTCCTACGAGCAGTACTTC. It specifies CSTIYGRSYEQYF.

This clonotype came up many times. The J gene is TRBJ2-5, the V gene TRBV3-1; 7 bases fit TRBD1. J lost 5 bases, V lost 1 base, and 10 bases had no gene match. This CDR3 spans 16 amino acids. The germline V gene encodes CDR1 LGHDT and CDR2 YNNKEL (reference sequence). Written as DNA, the CDR3 is TGTGCCAGCAGCCAAGTCGCAGGGGGTCCCCGGGAGACCCAGTACTTC. This encodes CASSQVAGGPRETQYF.

The rearrangement links TRBV9 to TRBJ2-1, with 10 nucleotides matching TRBD2. The CDR3 is 15 amino acids. Germline values: CDR1 SGDLS, CDR2 YYNGEE. Trimming at V came to 5 bases and at J to 9 bases, leaving 11 bases not matched to a gene. CDR3 coding DNA: TGTGCCAGCAGTGAAACTAGCGGGACTAACCGTGAGCAGTTCTTC. Translating gives CASSETSGTNREQFF.

This clonotype has at least ten counts. V gene TRBV18 combines with J gene TRBJ2-7; D call uncertain. This CDR3 has 13 residues. V was shortened by 6 bases and J by 2 bases, with 11 bases between the two germline ends. The germline CDR1 and CDR2 sequences are KGHSH and LQKENI. CDR3: CASSPKDAYEQYF. CDR3 bases: TGTGCCAGCTCCCCAAAGGACGCCTACGAGCAGTACTTC.

J is TRBJ2-7 and V is TRBV18; 9 positions match TRBD1. V shed 2 bases and J 3 bases; nucleotides not matched to a gene: 11. CDR1 KGHSH and CDR2 LQKENI come from the germline V gene. This CDR3 has 17 amino acids. The chain's CDR3 is CASSPGVTGTGSYEQYF. The CDR3 DNA follows: TGTGCCAGCTCACCAGGTGTCACCGGGACAGGGAGCTACGAGCAGTACTTC.

This clonotype was found many times. V is TRBV7-6 and J is TRBJ2-3; D is ambiguous. This CDR3 spans 13 amino acids. CDR1 is SGHVS and CDR2 is FNYEAQ in the germline V gene. V lost 2 bases and J lost 2, with 5 bases in between. The CDR3 sequence is CASSLSHTDTQYF. The CDR3 DNA reads as TGTGCCAGCAGCTTATCTCACACAGATACGCAGTATTTT.

This clonotype was seen a handful of times. DNA of the CDR3: TGTGCCAGCAGTCCCCGTGGTCAGCAGTTCTTC. It codes for CASSPRGQQFF. The rearrangement joins TRBV28 to TRBJ2-1; D is unresolved. The V end was cut by 5 bases, the J end by 11 bases, with 10 bases between. The CDR3 is made up of 11 amino acids. Germline V gene sequence: CDR1 MDHEN, CDR2 SYDVKM.

CDR3 sequence reads: CASGGGDEKLFF. The CDR3 DNA follows: TGTGCCAGCGGAGGGGGGGATGAAAAACTGTTTTTT. The chain couples TRBV10-3 to TRBJ1-4; D might be TRBD1 (6 bases). Looked up from germline, CDR1 is ENHRY and CDR2 is SYGVKD. The CDR3 sequence is 12 residues long. The V and J ends lost 10 bases and 6 bases respectively, with 12 bases between them.

This clonotype was seen at least ten times. V gene TRBV5-1 combines with J gene TRBJ2-1; weak D call: TRBD2 (5 bases). The CDR3 has 13 amino acids. Trimming took 1 base from V and 5 from J, leaving 7 bases between them. Per the germline V gene, CDR1 is SGHRS and CDR2 is YFSETQ. This chain's CDR3 is CASSLRGNNEQFF. The CDR3 nucleotides are TGCGCCAGCAGCTTGCGGGGAAACAATGAGCAGTTCTTC.

This clonotype showed up just a few times. CDR3 in DNA: TGTGCCAGCAGTCTCACCCGGACAGTATCCTACGAGCAGTACTTC. This sequence encodes CASSLTRTVSYEQYF. This chain connects TRBV27 to TRBJ2-7; weak D call: TRBD1 (6 bases). Trimming removed 5 bases at V and 1 base at J, with 15 bases between. Germline CDR1 MNHEY, CDR2 SMNVEV (reference sequence). The CDR3 has 15 residues.

This clonotype was found many times. This chain uses TRBV11-2 with TRBJ2-3; TRBD2 matches at 7 bases. After removal of 4 bases from V and 4 bases from J, the junction contained 8 bases not matched to a gene. CDR3 size: 15 residues. From germline, CDR1 is SGHAT and CDR2 FQNNGV. DNA for the CDR3: TGTGCCAGCAGCTCTCTAGCGGAAGAAGCAGATACGCAGTATTTT. Its protein product is CASSSLAEEADTQYF.

This clonotype came up many times. The chain carries TRBV20-1 and TRBJ2-7, with D possibly TRBD1 on 6 matching bases. Germline V CDR1 and CDR2: DFQATT, SNEGSKA (reference sequence). V was shortened by 3 bases and J by 3 bases, with 15 bases between the two germline ends. CDR3 length equals 14 residues. The CDR3 DNA follows: TGCAGTGCTAGGGAGGACAGCCTCCGCTACGAGCAGTACTTC. It encodes CSAREDSLRYEQYF.

This clonotype was observed a handful of times. This chain joins TRBV9 and TRBJ2-7, with 10 bases identical to TRBD1. Looked up from germline, CDR1 is SGDLS and CDR2 is YYNGEE. The length of the CDR3 is 18 residues. Germline trimming cut 4 bases from V and 6 bases from J; bases unmatched to any gene: 19. The CDR3 protein is CASSTTPEPDRGVGEQYF. CDR3 coding DNA: TGTGCCAGCAGCACAACCCCCGAGCCGGACAGGGGGGTCGGCGAGCAGTACTTC. Combining the CDR3 with reference TRBV9 and TRBJ2-7 gives the whole variable domain DSGVTQTPKHLITATGQRVTLRCSPRSGDLSVYWYQQSLDQGLQFLIQYYNGEERAKGNILERFSAQQFPDLHSELNLSSLELGDSALYFCASSTTPEPDRGVGEQYFGPGTRLTVT.

This clonotype was counted at least ten times. The rearrangement uses TRBV2 and TRBJ2-3, with 9 bases that match TRBD2. CDR1 is SNHLY, CDR2 FYNNEI, per germline. V dropped 5 bases and J dropped 1; count of bases not matched to a gene: 1. CDR3 length equals 14 residues. As DNA, the CDR3 is TGTGCCAGCAGTCGGACTAGCGGCACAGATACGCAGTATTTT. As protein: CASSRTSGTDTQYF.

V and J are TRBV30 and TRBJ2-5, with TRBD2 matching over 8 bases. The CDR3 length is 16 residues. Per the germline V gene, CDR1 is GTSNPN and CDR2 is SVGIG (reference sequence). J lost 1 base, V lost 4 bases, and 11 bases had no gene match. The CDR3: CAWNLAGESPQETQYF. The CDR3 DNA follows: TGTGCCTGGAACCTAGCGGGCGAGTCACCCCAAGAGACCCAGTACTTC.

This chain links TRBV9 with TRBJ2-1, with TRBD1 as a possible D gene (6 bases). V was clipped by 2 bases and J by 5 bases, with 8 bases between them. There are 13 residues in the CDR3. The germline V gene has CDR1 SGDLS and CDR2 YYNGEE. CDR3 coding DNA: TGTGCCAGCAGCGTGGGACACCACAATGAGCAGTTCTTC. Protein: CASSVGHHNEQFF.

The V and J genes are TRBV20-1 and TRBJ2-1; 7 bases agree with TRBD2. CDR3 length: 17 residues. Germline lookup yields CDR1 DFQATT and CDR2 SNEGSKA (reference sequence). The V and J ends lost 0 bases and 1 base, in that order; junction bases with no gene match: 9. The CDR3 DNA follows: TGCAGTGCTAGAGATTTTGGGCGGGAGCGGTCCTACAATGAGCAGTTCTTC. Translation gives CSARDFGRERSYNEQFF.

In this sample, this clonotype turned up many times. This chain joins TRBV7-9 and TRBJ2-2, with D unresolved. The CDR3 is 15 residues long. Trimming took 1 base from V and 4 from J, leaving 10 bases between them. The germline CDR1 and CDR2 sequences are SEHNR and FQNEAQ (reference sequence). CDR3: CASSLVPSSTGELFF. Here the CDR3 DNA reads TGTGCCAGCAGCTTAGTACCGTCCTCCACCGGGGAGCTGTTTTTT. The full variable domain, in which reference TRBV7-9 and TRBJ2-2 provide the parts outside the CDR3, is DTGVSQNPRHKITKRGQNVTFRCDPISEHNRLYWYRQTLGQGPEFLTYFQNEAQLEKSRLLSDRFSAERPKGSFSTLEIQRTEQGDSAMYLCASSLVPSSTGELFFGEGSRLTVL.

This clonotype showed up many times. V usage is TRBV30 and J usage is TRBJ1-2; no reliable D call. The CDR3 consists of 12 residues. Between the trimmed V and J ends, which lost 5 bases and 4 bases, there was a span of 11 bases. Looked up from germline, CDR1 is GTSNPN and CDR2 is SVGIG (reference sequence). The CDR3 DNA follows: TGTGCCTGGGGGCCAGGAGGCTATGGCTACACCTTC. Its protein product is CAWGPGGYGYTF. Variable domain in full (rest from reference TRBV30 and TRBJ1-2): SQTIHQWPATLVQPVGSPLSLECTVEGTSNPNLYWYRQAAGRGLQLLFYSVGIGQISSEVPQNLSASRPQDRQFILSSKKLLLSDSGFYLCAWGPGGYGYTFGSGTRLTVV.

This clonotype was seen ten or more times. The chain has TRBV27 and TRBJ2-5; D might be TRBD1 (6 bases). The V end lost 6 bases, the J end lost 4 bases, and 12 bases lay between the germline ends. The CDR3 has 13 residues. The germline gives CDR1 MNHEY, CDR2 SMNVEV (reference sequence). For the CDR3, the DNA is TGTGCCAGCAGAACAGGGACGGGAGAGACCCAGTACTTC. Translated, it gives CASRTGTGETQYF.

Details on this clonotype: This may come from a read error, since a much larger clone is one base off. This chain links TRBV6-2 or TRBV6-3 with TRBJ1-2; 10 bases match TRBD1. The germline CDR1 and CDR2 sequences are MNHEY and SVGEGT. This CDR3 contains 14 residues. The CDR3 DNA is TGTGCCTGCAGGCGGACAGGGGGAGGCTATGGCTACACCTTC. This gives the protein CACRRTGGGYGYTF.

This clonotype occurred many times. Here the CDR3 DNA reads TGCGCCAGCAGCTCATCGACAGGTGCGGGCTCTGGAAACACCATATATTTT. Translation: CASSSSTGAGSGNTIYF. This chain uses TRBV5-1 with TRBJ1-3; tentative D call: TRBD1 (6 bases). The CDR3 contains 17 residues. The germline V and J ends were trimmed by 3 bases and 0 bases, with 16 bases remaining between them. Germline V gene data show CDR1 as SGHRS and CDR2 as YFSETQ.